The 2 T cell receptor beta chains presented below share a single source sample, sequenced in a study of blood T cell repertoires in COVID-19. The repertoire was sequenced with immunoSEQ multiplex PCR; TCRdb's copy has only in-frame clones and lacks some. This table holds a few hundred thousand clones, around 91% found once. The sample taken for sequencing was PBMCs or T cells enriched from blood (not recorded which). These receptors were collected from a man between 18 and 35 years old who had recovered from COVID-19.

The chain is built from TRBV6-6 and TRBJ2-7; 14 bases match TRBD2. The germline V gene has CDR1 MNHNY and CDR2 SVGAGI (reference sequence). CDR3 length: 14 residues. J lost 6 bases, V lost 8 bases, and 6 bases had no gene match. Here the CDR3 reads CASGGLAGVGEQYF. The CDR3 DNA sequence: TGTGCCAGCGGGGGACTAGCGGGAGTGGGCGAGCAGTACTTC.

The rearrangement joins TRBV27 to TRBJ1-6, with D possibly matching TRBD1 (5 bases). V lost 0 bases, J lost 8 bases, and 14 bases lay in between. CDR3 length equals 16 residues. In germline, CDR1 is MNHEY, CDR2 SMNVEV (reference sequence). The CDR3 here is CASSLSVQGLDSPLHF. The CDR3 DNA is TGTGCCAGCAGTTTATCAGTTCAGGGACTCGATTCACCCCTCCACTTT.